The entry that follows covers one TCR beta chain sequence. Antigen specificity is unknown. TCRdb's copy holds only in-frame clones and misses some; the assay was immunoSEQ multiplex PCR. The data contain 15,000 to 20,000 clones, over 75% of them singletons. The sample belongs to a study of somatic mutations in cytotoxic T cells in rheumatoid arthritis. Study-wide points: For CD8+ T-cell clonality, rheumatoid arthritis patients and age-matched healthy controls did not differ significantly. TRBV07's slight underrepresentation, observed in rheumatoid arthritis patients, lacked adjustment for multiple comparisons. Among approximately 60 patients, about eight showed a largest CD8+ clone that surpassed 20% of CD8+ cells.

In germline, CDR1 is MNHNY, CDR2 SVGAGI (reference sequence). V lost 0 bases and J 2 bases, leaving 10 bases between the germline ends. The CDR3 totals 15 residues. The chain couples TRBV6-6 to TRBJ2-5; D is ambiguous. Sequencing was performed on CD8+ T cells sorted from blood. The receptor comes from an adult with rheumatoid arthritis. The CDR3 is CASSYSVRQQETQYF. CDR3 in DNA: TGTGCCAGCAGTTACTCGGTCAGACAACAAGAGACCCAGTACTTC.